These 13 T cell receptor beta chains were sequenced from one sample in a study of cytomegalovirus exposure and HLA in healthy donors. Use of 60 Vbeta and 13 Jbeta primers characterized the PCR. Clones were read by immunoSEQ multiplex PCR, and TCRdb kept only the in-frame ones, dropping some. The repertoire consists of 80,000 to 95,000 clones, with approximately 63% occurring once and the leading ten covering around 6.3%. The sequenced sample consisted of PBMCs. The origin of the receptors is a woman aged 30 to 39 in good health and CMV-seronegative.

By its share, this clone is medium-sized (0.01 to 0.1%). The V call is TRBV11-2, the J call TRBJ2-7; 11 bases line up with TRBD1. V lost 3 bases, J lost 0 bases, and 13 bases stayed unmatched. The germline gives CDR1 SGHAT, CDR2 FQNNGV. The CDR3 runs 19 residues. CDR3: CASSFPRDRGVSHSYEQYF. CDR3 nucleotides: TGTGCCAGCAGCTTCCCCCGGGACAGGGGGGTTTCTCACTCCTACGAGCAGTACTTC.

The rearrangement uses TRBV6-5 and TRBJ1-1; the match to TRBD1 covers 7 bases. This CDR3 comprises 13 residues. V was clipped by 6 bases and J by 3 bases; unmatched bases: 4. Looked up from germline, CDR1 is MNHEY and CDR2 is SVGAGI. CDR3 residues: CASRGRGDTEAFF. CDR3 in DNA: TGTGCCAGCAGGGGCAGGGGGGACACTGAAGCTTTCTTT.

V and J are TRBV6-1 and TRBJ2-3, with 8 nucleotides matching TRBD2. The germline V gene has CDR1 MNHNS and CDR2 SASEGT. The CDR3 runs 16 residues. V shed 3 bases and J 5 bases; nucleotides not matched to a gene: 10. The CDR3 here is CASSDPLSGRKDTQYF. The CDR3 DNA sequence: TGTGCCAGCAGTGACCCATTGAGCGGGAGAAAAGATACGCAGTATTTT.

This sequence joins TRBV7-9 and TRBJ2-7; 8 nucleotides match TRBD1. The CDR3 runs 14 residues. Per the germline V gene, CDR1 is SEHNR and CDR2 is FQNEAQ (reference sequence). V shed 4 bases, J shed 4 bases, and the junction held 6 bases outside the gene matches. Written as DNA, the CDR3 is TGTGCCAGCAGCTCCGGGACAGGCCTTTACGAGCAGTACTTC. It is translated as CASSSGTGLYEQYF.

This clone was seen only a few times. The rearrangement joins TRBV29-1 to TRBJ1-2; D not certain. CDR3 length: 11 amino acids. Deletions cut 7 bases from V and 5 bases from J, with 11 bases between. The germline gives CDR1 SQVTM, CDR2 ANQGSEA. CDR3 nucleotides: TGCAGCGCCCGCGGGGAGTATGGCTACACCTTC. Translating gives CSARGEYGYTF.

This clone is categorized as medium-sized. This rearrangement joins TRBV2 to TRBJ2-3; 9 bases are shared with TRBD2. Germline CDR1 SNHLY, CDR2 FYNNEI. The V segment lost 4 bases and the J segment 3 bases; nucleotides outside the gene matches: 8. The CDR3 length is 16 residues. The CDR3 DNA reads as TGTGCCAGCAGTGCGAGACTAGCGGAAAGGACAGATACGCAGTATTTT. Translating gives CASSARLAERTDTQYF.

This chain uses TRBV6-4 with TRBJ2-7; D gene unclear. There are 14 residues in the CDR3. The V and J ends lost 6 bases and 5 bases respectively, with 17 bases between them. Germline V gene data show CDR1 as MRHNA and CDR2 as SNTAGT. The DNA of the CDR3 is TGTGCCAGCAGCCCTTCGTGGAGTTCACACGAGCAGTACTTC. Translated: CASSPSWSSHEQYF.

This clone was observed a handful of times. This rearrangement joins TRBV23-1 to TRBJ1-2, with TRBD1 identical over 8 bases. TRBV23-1 is flagged as an ORF with uncertain function. The length of the CDR3 is 15 residues. V was clipped by 0 bases and J by 3 bases; unmatched bases: 3. The CDR3 DNA reads as TGCGCCAGCAGTCAATCCTCGACAGGGGACTATGGCTACACCTTC. Protein product: CASSQSSTGDYGYTF.

The genes are TRBV6-5 and TRBJ2-1; perhaps TRBD1 as D (5 bases). V dropped 2 bases and J dropped 4 bases, with 12 bases sitting between them. Germline V gene lookup returns CDR1 MNHEY and CDR2 SVGAGI. The CDR3 sequence is 15 residues long. CDR3 in DNA: TGTGCCAGCAGTTACCCCCGACAGTTATACAATGAGCAGTTCTTC. It specifies CASSYPRQLYNEQFF.

The chain couples TRBV28 to TRBJ1-2; no clear D gene. CDR3 length: 16 residues. With 4 bases removed from V and 1 base from J, the gap between germline ends came to 16 bases. Germline CDR1 reads MDHEN; CDR2 reads SYDVKM. The CDR3 nucleotides read TGTGCCAGCAGTTCCCGTTGGGCCCCCCTTAACTATGGCTACACCTTC. Translating gives CASSSRWAPLNYGYTF.

Concerning this clone: Distinct nucleotide sequences in the sample also encode this CDR3. This sequence joins TRBV11-2 and TRBJ1-1; TRBD1 matches at 9 bases. Germline trimming cut 5 bases from V and 0 bases from J; bases unmatched to any gene: 10. From germline, CDR1 is SGHAT and CDR2 FQNNGV. The CDR3 contains 17 residues. DNA of the CDR3: TGTGCCAGCAGCGGGTGGACAGGGGATGTCTTGAACACTGAAGCTTTCTTT. It encodes CASSGWTGDVLNTEAFF.

The V gene is TRBV9, the J gene TRBJ2-7, with TRBD2 identical over 10 bases. This CDR3 comprises 15 residues. Germline trimming cut 0 bases from V and 2 bases from J; bases unmatched to any gene: 2. The germline gives CDR1 SGDLS, CDR2 YYNGEE. The CDR3 DNA reads TGTGCCAGCAGCGTAGATGGGACTAGCGCCTACGAGCAGTACTTC. Translation gives CASSVDGTSAYEQYF.

V is TRBV15 and J is TRBJ1-1; weak D call: TRBD1 (5 bases). Germline CDR1 LNHNV, CDR2 YYDKDF (reference sequence). This CDR3 spans 14 amino acids. Trimming took 3 bases from V and 5 from J, leaving 13 bases between them. The CDR3 region has the DNA TGTGCCACCAGCAGCGGTCAGGGAAGAACTGAAGCTTTCTTT. Protein product: CATSSGQGRTEAFF.